The 31 T cell receptor beta chains below were found in one sample sequenced in a study of T cell repertoires in cytomegalovirus infection. TCRdb re-derived calls from the reads in MiXCR, one entry per CDR3 protein. The table includes roughly 760,000 distinct CDR3 sequences, less than 40% detected once. Sequenced material: PBMCs. Receptor source: a human donor in good health (CMV status not recorded). Some clones in this sample may be carry-over from other donors' samples.

This clonotype was detected only a few times. The genes are TRBV20-1 and TRBJ2-7, with 8 bases identical to TRBD1. There are 13 residues in the CDR3. Germline trimming cut 5 bases from V and 4 bases from J; bases unmatched to any gene: 7. Germline V gives CDR1 DFQATT, CDR2 SNEGSKA (reference sequence). This chain's CDR3 is CSAFRQGWYEQYF. The CDR3, as DNA: TGCAGTGCTTTCCGACAGGGGTGGTACGAGCAGTACTTC.

This clonotype has more than one count but fewer than ten. The rearrangement joins TRBV29-1 to TRBJ1-1, with unresolved D. The ends were cut back, 2 bases at V and 1 base at J, with 8 bases in the middle. The CDR3 covers 13 residues. Germline assignment: CDR1 SQVTM and CDR2 ANQGSEA. The CDR3 coding sequence is TGCAGCGTTGAATGGAGTACGAACACTGAAGCTTTCTTT. Its translation: CSVEWSTNTEAFF.

The chain uses TRBV18 and TRBJ1-1; TRBD1 matches at 9 bases. CDR3 size: 15 residues. The germline gives CDR1 KGHSH, CDR2 LQKENI. V was pared by 0 bases and J by 6 bases, with 5 bases of the junction left unmatched. The CDR3 loop reads CASSPPTGGIAEAFF. CDR3 DNA sequence: TGTGCCAGCTCACCACCGACAGGGGGTATCGCTGAAGCTTTCTTT.

Only a few counts were recorded for this clonotype. The chain has TRBV18 and TRBJ2-1, with 10 bases that match TRBD2. Per germline, CDR1 KGHSH and CDR2 LQKENI. J was trimmed by 10 bases and V by 1 base; bases with no gene match: 4. The CDR3 runs to 14 residues. In DNA, the CDR3 is TGTGCCAGCTCACCACTAGCGGGAGGAAAAGAGCAGTTCTTC. Encoded protein: CASSPLAGGKEQFF.

Worth noting for this clonotype: Possible read error: a much larger clone is one base away. V gene TRBV24-1 combines with J gene TRBJ2-1; D could derive from TRBD1 or TRBD2 (5 bases each). The CDR3 is 16 amino acids. CDR1 and CDR2 (germline): KGHDR, SFDVKD. The ends were cut back, 4 bases at V and 9 bases at J, with 21 bases in the middle. The CDR3 DNA reads TGTGCCACCAGTGACTCCAGGACGCCGTCGGGGCGTGAGCAGTTCTTC. This translates into CATSDSRTPSGREQFF.

The chain links TRBV4-2 to TRBJ1-1, with TRBD1 identical over 8 bases. CDR3 length: 15 residues. The trim removed 1 base at V and 10 bases at J, leaving 11 bases unmatched. Germline values: CDR1 LGHNA, CDR2 YNFKEQ. The CDR3 sequence: CASSQGQGQGATAFF. The CDR3 coding sequence is TGTGCCAGCAGCCAAGGCCAGGGGCAGGGGGCAACAGCTTTCTTT.

This clonotype has only a few counts. V and J are TRBV18 and TRBJ1-5; the D is unclear. V lost 2 bases to trimming and J lost 7 bases, with 15 bases between them. The CDR3 consists of 15 residues. Germline CDR1 reads KGHSH; CDR2 reads LQKENI. The CDR3 nucleotides are TGTGCCAGCTCACCAGCGGCGGTCCAGGCCCAGCCCCAGCATTTT. As protein: CASSPAAVQAQPQHF.

The CDR3 spells CASSPFGTDYEEQYF. The CDR3, as DNA: TGTGCCAGCAGCCCTTTTGGGACAGACTACGAGGAGCAGTACTTC. The genes are TRBV7-8 and TRBJ2-7; 7 bases agree with TRBD1. Germline CDR1 reads SGHVS; CDR2 reads FQNEAQ. The CDR3 consists of 15 residues. The V gene end was trimmed by 5 bases and the J gene end by 7 bases; junction bases not matched to a gene: 14.

The chain has TRBV27 and TRBJ1-5, with 7 bases lining up with TRBD1. Germline lookup yields CDR1 MNHEY and CDR2 SMNVEV (reference sequence). The V gene end was trimmed by 6 bases and the J gene end by 4 bases; junction bases not matched to a gene: 9. The CDR3 loop spans 15 amino acids. CDR3 loop: CASSKTGRRNQPQHF. The CDR3 DNA sequence: TGTGCCAGCAGCAAGACAGGGCGCCGGAATCAGCCCCAGCATTTT.

This clonotype was seen many times. The chain has TRBV7-9 and TRBJ2-1; TRBD2 aligns across 11 bases. The CDR3 loop spans 15 amino acids. Germline V gene lookup returns CDR1 SEHNR and CDR2 FQNEAQ (reference sequence). V lost 3 bases, J lost 6 bases, and 4 bases stayed unmatched. CDR3: CASSFSGRASNEQFF. The DNA of the CDR3 is TGTGCCAGCAGCTTTAGCGGGAGGGCCTCCAATGAGCAGTTCTTC.

This clonotype was seen a few times. The chain carries TRBV27 and TRBJ2-7; TRBD2 is a possible D gene (5 bases). V dropped 6 bases and J dropped 8 bases, with 14 bases sitting between them. CDR1 and CDR2 (germline): MNHEY, SMNVEV (reference sequence). The CDR3 consists of 12 residues. The CDR3 sequence: CASSSGLLKQYF. As DNA, the CDR3 is TGTGCCAGCAGCTCCGGACTCTTGAAGCAGTACTTC.

The chain recombines TRBV2 with TRBJ2-7; D is possibly TRBD2 (5 bases). In germline, CDR1 is SNHLY, CDR2 FYNNEI. V was cut by 4 bases and J by 6 bases, with 7 bases left in between. This CDR3 spans 11 amino acids. CDR3 nucleotide sequence: TGTGCCAGCAGTGCTGAGGGCGAGCAGTACTTC. This translates into CASSAEGEQYF.

The gene calls are TRBV9 and TRBJ1-2; D call uncertain. Germline assignment: CDR1 SGDLS and CDR2 YYNGEE. This CDR3 has 13 amino acids. V was cut by 4 bases and J by 8 bases, with 15 bases left in between. The CDR3 DNA is TGTGCCAGCAGCCCGCTAACGAAAAGGGGCTACACCTTC. As protein: CASSPLTKRGYTF.

The chain has TRBV28 and TRBJ2-3; 9 bases match TRBD2. The CDR3 sequence is 17 residues long. V was clipped by 3 bases and J by 4 bases; unmatched bases: 11. The germline V gene encodes CDR1 MDHEN and CDR2 SYDVKM. DNA of the CDR3: TGTGCCAGCAGTTTTCCCGATATAGCGGGAGTGTCAGATACGCAGTATTTT. This translates into CASSFPDIAGVSDTQYF.

CDR3 protein: CASSAGQWNTEAFF. For the CDR3, the DNA is TGTGCCAGCAGTGCGGGACAATGGAACACTGAAGCTTTCTTT. The V gene is TRBV27, the J gene TRBJ1-1, with TRBD1 as a possible D gene (6 bases). The length of the CDR3 is 14 residues. CDR1 MNHEY and CDR2 SMNVEV come from the germline V gene (reference sequence). Trimming shortened V by 5 bases and J by 1 base, and 11 bases separated the two germline ends.

This clonotype was found a few times. CDR3 DNA sequence: TGTGCCAGCAGCGCACCCGGGACAGCGGGGACTGAAGCTTTCTTT. Translated: CASSAPGTAGTEAFF. The chain couples TRBV7-9 to TRBJ1-1; TRBD1 aligns across 7 bases. CDR1 and CDR2 from the germline V gene are SEHNR and FQNEAQ (reference sequence). The ends lost 5 bases at V and 5 bases at J; junction bases unmatched: 11. This CDR3 spans 15 amino acids.

V is TRBV28 and J is TRBJ1-4; D is undetermined. V was clipped by 2 bases and J by 1 base, with 8 bases between them. This CDR3 has 15 amino acids. Germline V lookup: CDR1 MDHEN, CDR2 SYDVKM. Here the CDR3 DNA reads TGTGCCAGCAGTTTAATTGACGGAACTAATGAAAAACTGTTTTTT. This encodes CASSLIDGTNEKLFF.

This clonotype came up a few times. The chain joins TRBV20-1 to TRBJ2-6; D might be TRBD1 (5 bases). Deletions cut 1 base from V and 2 bases from J, with 9 bases between. Germline values: CDR1 DFQATT, CDR2 SNEGSKA (reference sequence). The CDR3 has 15 residues. The CDR3 here is CSARVAGTGANVLTF. The DNA of the CDR3 is TGCAGTGCTAGAGTGGCAGGGACTGGGGCCAACGTCCTGACTTTC.

This chain joins TRBV28 and TRBJ2-5; D perhaps matches TRBD2 (5 bases). V was cut by 0 bases and J by 5 bases, with 19 bases left in between. The CDR3 is 17 amino acids. Germline V CDR1 and CDR2: MDHEN, SYDVKM. The CDR3 loop reads CASSLWMGVRFVETQYF. CDR3 DNA sequence: TGTGCCAGCAGTTTATGGATGGGAGTGCGATTCGTGGAGACCCAGTACTTC.

Ten or more counts support this clonotype. V usage is TRBV28 and J usage is TRBJ2-7; TRBD2 aligns across 15 bases. Germline V gene lookup returns CDR1 MDHEN and CDR2 SYDVKM. CDR3 size: 19 residues. V trimming: 4 bases; J trimming: 5 bases; junction bases outside the gene matches: 15. The CDR3 loop is CASSSPSGTSGRPPNEQYF. The CDR3 region has the DNA TGTGCCAGCAGTTCCCCAAGTGGGACTAGCGGGAGGCCCCCAAACGAGCAGTACTTC.

This chain uses TRBV10-3 with TRBJ2-1; the match to TRBD2 covers 11 bases. Per germline, CDR1 ENHRY and CDR2 SYGVKD. The CDR3 spans 13 residues. V was clipped by 7 bases and J by 8 bases; unmatched bases: 4. The CDR3 loop is CAIKGLAEDEQFF. DNA of the CDR3: TGTGCCATCAAGGGACTAGCGGAGGATGAGCAGTTCTTC.

This clonotype has a single count. A junction boundary mismatches the germline segment, possibly from a read error. This rearrangement joins TRBV4-1 to TRBJ2-5; weak D call: TRBD2 (5 bases). The CDR3 consists of 15 residues. Germline lookup yields CDR1 MGHRA and CDR2 YSYEKL. CDR3 in amino acids: CASSQSSTNQETQYF. DNA for the CDR3: TGTGCCAGCAGCCAATCATCGACTAACCAAGAGACCCAGTACTTC.

This clonotype was detected only a few times. The chain employs TRBV4-1 and TRBJ1-3; perhaps TRBD1 as D (6 bases). V lost 8 bases and J 1 base, leaving 15 bases between the germline ends. Germline V gene lookup returns CDR1 MGHRA and CDR2 YSYEKL. The CDR3 consists of 15 residues. The CDR3 nucleotides are TGCGCCAGCCGCACGGAGGACAGTTCTGGAAACACCATATATTTT. Translated, it gives CASRTEDSSGNTIYF.

This clonotype has only a few counts. V and J are TRBV19 and TRBJ2-1; 7 bases match TRBD2. The CDR3 is 15 amino acids. Trimming took 3 bases from V and 5 from J; bases not matched to a gene: 7. Germline-derived CDR1 and CDR2 are LNHDA and SQIVND (reference sequence). In DNA, the CDR3 is TGTGCCAGTAGTATGGGAGGGGTTTGGAACAATGAGCAGTTCTTC. Translating it yields CASSMGGVWNNEQFF.

This clonotype has only a few counts. The chain employs TRBV6-5 and TRBJ2-7; TRBD2 agrees at 11 bases. The length of the CDR3 is 17 residues. Trimming took 1 base from V and 5 from J; bases not matched to a gene: 10. Germline values: CDR1 MNHEY, CDR2 SVGAGI. CDR3 sequence: CASSYYDSGRADNEQYF. Written as DNA, the CDR3 is TGTGCCAGCAGTTACTACGATAGCGGGAGGGCCGATAACGAGCAGTACTTC.

This clonotype turned up a few times. V is TRBV27 and J is TRBJ2-1, with a weak D call TRBD1 (6 bases). Between the trimmed V and J ends, which lost 5 bases and 13 bases, there was a span of 12 bases. The CDR3 covers 11 residues. Germline CDR1 reads MNHEY; CDR2 reads SMNVEV (reference sequence). The DNA for the CDR3 is TGTGCCAGCAGTAGCCGGACAGCTCAGTTCTTC. This codes for CASSSRTAQFF.

The chain combines TRBV6-5 with TRBJ1-1, with D perhaps TRBD1 (6 bases). CDR1 and CDR2 (germline): MNHEY, SVGAGI. V was pared by 7 bases and J by 1 base, with 16 bases between. The CDR3 is 15 amino acids. The CDR3 region is CASTLWEGGNTEAFF. The CDR3 nucleotides are TGTGCCAGCACCCTTTGGGAGGGGGGGAACACTGAAGCTTTCTTT.

The rearrangement joins TRBV27 to TRBJ1-3; no firm D call. The CDR3 runs to 15 residues. Germline values: CDR1 MNHEY, CDR2 SMNVEV (reference sequence). V gave up 5 bases and J gave up 1 base, with 12 bases separating them. CDR3 nucleotides: TGTGCCAGCAGTATTACAGCTAGGTCTGGAAACACCATATATTTT. Translated: CASSITARSGNTIYF.

This clonotype has only a few counts. V gene TRBV20-1 combines with J gene TRBJ2-2, with D perhaps TRBD2 (5 bases). V shed 3 bases and J shed 5 bases, with 16 bases lying between them. Germline CDR1 reads DFQATT; CDR2 reads SNEGSKA (reference sequence). The length of the CDR3 is 15 residues. CDR3 loop: CSASHRETGTGELFF. The CDR3 region has the DNA TGCAGTGCTAGTCACAGAGAAACGGGGACCGGGGAGCTGTTTTTT.

This clonotype was detected a few times. The chain joins TRBV24-1 to TRBJ1-1; unclear D gene. There are 13 residues in the CDR3. CDR1 is KGHDR and CDR2 is SFDVKD in the germline V gene. V gave up 4 bases and J gave up 1 base, with 6 bases separating them. CDR3 sequence: CATSDNPNTEAFF. The CDR3, as DNA: TGTGCCACCAGTGACAACCCGAACACTGAAGCTTTCTTT.

Remarks on this clonotype: Without the conserved terminal phenylalanine or tryptophan, this CDR3 likely stems from a read error. It is unclear where the CDR3 begins or ends on the DNA, so no DNA is shown, and the CDR3 is as TCRdb lists it. This chain uses TRBV20-1 with TRBJ2-5; the table's TRBD1 call for D was not verified on the DNA. The germline V gene has CDR1 DFQATT and CDR2 SNEGSKA (reference sequence). The CDR3 spans 13 residues, counting both ends. The CDR3 spells CSASRTAKETPYC.